The 23 T cell receptor beta chains below come from one sample, sequenced in a study of tumor and adjacent non-tumor tissue in lung cancer. TCRbeta libraries were built with three rounds of nested PCR, modified from ARM-PCR. TCRdb used MiXCR to reprocess the multiplex PCR reads, holding one entry per CDR3 protein. The table has 45,000 or so distinct CDR3 sequences, 60% to 70% seen once; the top ten hold roughly 19%. RNA was extracted from bulk tissue without any cell sorting. The normal lung tissue was taken more than 3 cm from the tumor edge. The sample comprised distant non-tumor lung tissue. The receptors were sampled from a middle-aged woman with non-small cell lung cancer.

Of note for this clonotype: The CDR3 carries no conserved terminal phenylalanine or tryptophan, so it likely arises from a read error. The chain carries TRBV28 and TRBJ2-3; 9 bases align to TRBD1. Per the germline V gene, CDR1 is MDHEN and CDR2 is SYDVKM. V lost 8 bases to trimming and J lost 2 bases; unmatched junction nucleotides: 5. The CDR3 contains 14 residues. CDR3 DNA: TGTGCCAGCTTTGACAGGGGGTTCACAGATACGCAGTATTTG. It specifies CASFDRGFTDTQYL.

In this sample, this clonotype is medium-sized (0.01 to 0.1%). This sequence joins TRBV11-2 and TRBJ2-1; TRBD2 is a possible D gene (6 bases). Between the trimmed V and J ends, which lost 5 bases and 3 bases, there was a span of 17 bases. Germline V lookup: CDR1 SGHAT, CDR2 FQNNGV. The CDR3 runs 16 residues. The CDR3, as DNA: TGTGCCAGCAGCCGAACCATTACGGAGGGCTACAATGAGCAGTTCTTC. It translates to CASSRTITEGYNEQFF.

The rearrangement joins TRBV6-6 to TRBJ1-3, with D perhaps TRBD1 (5 bases). CDR3 length: 16 amino acids. The germline V and J ends were trimmed by 0 bases and 12 bases, with 21 bases remaining between them. Per the germline V gene, CDR1 is MNHNY and CDR2 is SVGAGI (reference sequence). CDR3 amino acids: CASSYSGDPSGSIIYF. CDR3 nucleotides: TGTGCCAGCAGTTACTCCGGGGACCCCTCTGGAAGCATCATATATTTT.

With respect to this clonotype: The missing conserved phenylalanine or tryptophan at the end of this CDR3 makes a read error likely. The limits of the CDR3 on the DNA are not certain, so only TCRdb's listed CDR3 is given. This CDR3 is CACSYGRWRGAQL. This rearrangement joins TRBV6-2 or TRBV6-3 to TRBJ2-7; the table's D call, TRBD2, was not checked against the DNA. The CDR3 comprises 13 residues, both ends counted. Germline V lookup: CDR1 MNHEY, CDR2 SVGEGT.

In this sample, this clonotype turned up a few times. A much larger clone differs by one base, so this may be a read error. The rearrangement uses TRBV5-1 and TRBJ2-1; tentative D call: TRBD1 (7 bases). V dropped 7 bases and J dropped 9 bases, with 20 bases sitting between them. Looked up from germline, CDR1 is SGHRS and CDR2 is YFSETQ. The CDR3 has 14 residues. The CDR3 is CASATGTPGGEQFF. The CDR3 DNA is TGCGCCAGCGCCACCGGGACTCCAGGGGGTGAGCAGTTCTTC. The whole variable domain, remainder taken from reference TRBV5-1 and TRBJ2-1, is KAGVTQTPRYLIKTRGQQVTLSCSPISGHRSVSWYQQTPGQGLQFLFEYFSETQRNKGNFPGRFSGRQFSNSRSEMNVSTLELGDSALYLCASATGTPGGEQFFGPGTRLTVL.

V is TRBV11-3 and J is TRBJ2-3, with D maybe TRBD2 (7 bases). This CDR3 has 16 residues. V shed 4 bases and J shed 4 bases, with 18 bases lying between them. Germline CDR1 SGHNT, CDR2 YENEEA. The CDR3 loop is CASSSSGGAGSDTQYF. In nucleotides, the CDR3 is TGTGCCAGCAGCTCGAGTGGGGGGGCGGGCTCAGATACGCAGTATTTT.

To note about this clonotype: Just one base apart from a much larger clone, this may be a read error. The gene calls are TRBV30 and TRBJ1-1; no definite D call. The CDR3 covers 11 residues. Germline values: CDR1 GTSNPN, CDR2 SVGIG (reference sequence). The CDR3: CAWSVPRGASF. The CDR3 coding sequence is TGTGCCTGGAGTGTACCACGAGGAGCTTCCTTT.

In this sample, this clonotype turned up many times. The genes are TRBV7-3 and TRBJ1-2; D is unclear. Looked up from germline, CDR1 is SGHTA and CDR2 is FQGTGA. V was clipped by 0 bases and J by 7 bases, with 12 bases between them. The CDR3 has 14 residues. The CDR3 spells CASSLTGQPGGYTF. The CDR3 DNA is TGTGCCAGCAGCTTAACCGGGCAGCCTGGTGGCTACACCTTC.

Regarding this clonotype: Germline and junction disagree at one end, which may indicate a read error. V gene TRBV6-5 combines with J gene TRBJ1-3; TRBD1 agrees at 7 bases. Germline V gene data show CDR1 as MNHEY and CDR2 as SVGAGI. This CDR3 is built from 16 residues. Here the CDR3 DNA reads TGTGCCACCAGTTTTCGGACAGGAAGCTCTGGAAACAGCATATATTTT. Amino acids: CATSFRTGSSGNSIYF.

As regards this clonotype: A much larger clone differs by one base, so this may be a read error. The V call is TRBV6-1, the J call TRBJ2-7; D is unresolved. The CDR3 is made up of 17 amino acids. The germline V and J ends were trimmed by 7 bases and 1 base, with 23 bases remaining between them. Germline assignment: CDR1 MNHNS and CDR2 SASEGT. The CDR3 DNA sequence: TGTGCCAGCAAGAAAAACTGGGCCCTCGCCAGATCCTACGAGCAGTACTTC. Protein: CASKKNWALARSYEQYF.

Ten or more counts support this clonotype. The chain employs TRBV5-1 and TRBJ2-7; D is ambiguous. This CDR3 spans 13 amino acids. Per germline, CDR1 SGHRS and CDR2 YFSETQ. V lost 4 bases and J lost 0, with 8 bases in between. The CDR3 nucleotides read TGCGCCAGCAGCGGTGGCAGCTCCTACGAGCAGTACTTC. It codes for CASSGGSSYEQYF. Full variable domain (missing parts from reference TRBV5-1 and TRBJ2-7): KAGVTQTPRYLIKTRGQQVTLSCSPISGHRSVSWYQQTPGQGLQFLFEYFSETQRNKGNFPGRFSGRQFSNSRSEMNVSTLELGDSALYLCASSGGSSYEQYFGPGTRLTVT.

This chain joins TRBV20-1 and TRBJ2-7; no clear D gene. Germline loops: CDR1 DFQATT, CDR2 SNEGSKA (reference sequence). The CDR3 covers 13 residues. CDR3 loop: CSVPSIAGREQYF. The CDR3 bases are TGCAGCGTCCCCTCCATAGCCGGGCGGGAGCAGTACTTC.

Comments on this clonotype: The junction departs from the called germline gene at one end, perhaps through a read error. The genes are TRBV6-2 or TRBV6-3 and TRBJ1-1; D gene ambiguous. Per the germline V gene, CDR1 is MNHEY and CDR2 is SVGEGT. The CDR3 consists of 14 residues. The chain's CDR3 is CASSTSIMNTKAFF. The CDR3 DNA reads as TGTGCCAGCAGTACATCGATCATGAACACTAAAGCTTTCTTT.

This clonotype has ten or more counts. The V call is TRBV6-4, the J call TRBJ2-3, with no clear D. Germline V gene lookup returns CDR1 MRHNA and CDR2 SNTAGT. This CDR3 spans 14 amino acids. V was cut by 0 bases and J by 3 bases, with 7 bases left in between. The CDR3 sequence is CASSDSAVTDTQYF. The CDR3 DNA reads as TGTGCCAGCAGTGACTCGGCGGTAACAGATACGCAGTATTTT.

As to this clonotype: A read error may be the cause here, since a much bigger clone is one base away. The rearrangement links TRBV7-9 to TRBJ2-7; D perhaps matches TRBD1 (6 bases). Trimming pared 5 bases from V and 10 bases from J, leaving 15 bases between. This CDR3 is built from 12 residues. Germline assignment: CDR1 SEHNR and CDR2 FQNEAQ (reference sequence). Written as DNA, the CDR3 is TGTGCCAGCAGCCCCACAGGGACCGATCAGTACTTC. Translated, it gives CASSPTGTDQYF. Drawing the rest from reference TRBV7-9 and TRBJ2-7, the complete variable domain is DTGVSQNPRHKITKRGQNVTFRCDPISEHNRLYWYRQTLGQGPEFLTYFQNEAQLEKSRLLSDRFSAERPKGSFSTLEIQRTEQGDSAMYLCASSPTGTDQYFGPGTRLTVT.

A few counts support this clonotype. This chain joins TRBV28 and TRBJ2-2; perhaps TRBD2 as D (6 bases). V shed 8 bases and J shed 5 bases, with 24 bases lying between them. Germline CDR1 and CDR2: MDHEN and SYDVKM. The CDR3 runs to 17 residues. This CDR3 reads CASGGRGSGLGTGELFF. Written as DNA, the CDR3 is TGTGCCAGCGGAGGGCGTGGAAGCGGATTGGGGACCGGGGAGCTGTTTTTT.

Concerning this clonotype: A junction boundary mismatches the germline segment, possibly from a read error. The rearrangement joins TRBV6-5 to TRBJ2-1; 10 nucleotides agree with TRBD2. The CDR3 length is 14 residues. Germline loops: CDR1 MNHEY, CDR2 SVGAGI. The CDR3 reads CATLERGGNNEQFF. Written as DNA, the CDR3 is TGTGCCACCCTCGAGCGGGGGGGCAACAACGAGCAGTTCTTC.

As for this clonotype: One end of the junction is discordant with germline, which a read error may explain. V gene TRBV11-1 combines with J gene TRBJ2-3; TRBD2 matches 8 bases. Germline CDR1 and CDR2: SGHAT and FQDESV (reference sequence). The CDR3 is 16 amino acids. The CDR3 sequence: CTSNSMAGGSGDTQYF. In DNA, the CDR3 is TGTACCAGCAACTCCATGGCGGGGGGCAGTGGAGATACGCAGTATTTT.

In the case of this clonotype: Because it lacks the conserved phenylalanine or tryptophan at the end, this CDR3 is likely a read error. The DNA is left out, because the CDR3 cannot be placed on it with certainty; the CDR3 is given as TCRdb lists it. The rearrangement uses TRBV6-2 or TRBV6-3 and TRBJ2-1; the table gives TRBD1 as D, unverified against the DNA. In germline, CDR1 is MNHEY, CDR2 SVGEGT. The CDR3 adds up to 11 amino acids, both ends counted. The CDR3 sequence: CASSFRDEQFI.

This clonotype came up many times. The rearrangement links TRBV29-1 to TRBJ2-3, with a possible D match to TRBD2 (6 bases). Germline lookup yields CDR1 SQVTM and CDR2 ANQGSEA. The CDR3 runs 14 residues. Trimming shortened V by 6 bases and J by 6 bases, and 19 bases separated the two germline ends. The CDR3 loop is CSVASGTFLDTQYF. The CDR3 nucleotides are TGCAGCGTCGCCAGTGGGACTTTCTTGGATACGCAGTATTTT.

A note on this clonotype: With a much larger clone just one base away, this may be a read error. The chain links TRBV6-2 or TRBV6-3 to TRBJ2-7; D not certain. The CDR3 loop spans 12 amino acids. CDR1 and CDR2 (germline): MNHEY, SVGEGT. CDR3 sequence reads: CVSSQPFYEQYF. The CDR3 DNA reads as TGTGTCAGCAGCCAACCCTTCTACGAGCAGTACTTC.

The sample holds many counts of this clonotype. This sequence joins TRBV28 and TRBJ1-1, with D uncertain. CDR1 is MDHEN, CDR2 SYDVKM, per germline. This CDR3 contains 13 residues. Trimming pared 6 bases from V and 7 bases from J, leaving 15 bases between. CDR3 sequence reads: CASREEFTIEAFF. In DNA, the CDR3 is TGTGCCAGCAGGGAAGAATTCACCATTGAAGCTTTCTTT.

The chain has TRBV2 and TRBJ1-2; possible D gene TRBD1, 6 bases. This CDR3 contains 14 residues. Germline CDR1 is SNHLY and CDR2 is FYNNEI. Trimming pared 7 bases from V and 7 bases from J, leaving 19 bases between. Here the CDR3 reads CASTRRGGLRGYTF. The CDR3 DNA follows: TGTGCCAGCACCCGAAGGGGGGGGTTGCGTGGCTACACCTTC.